Included here is one T cell receptor (beta chain) sequence, with context. The sample contains more than one DNA sequence encoding this CDR3. These data belong to a study of control samples from healthy donors and cancer patients. This table comes from immunoSEQ multiplex PCR, and its TCRdb copy is limited to in-frame clones, with some not included. The table shows about 120,000 clones, with around 87% occurring only once. Specimen: blood. This clonotype was obtained from a man aged 25-40 years in good health.

CDR3 loop: CASSLAGGGDTEAFF. The CDR3 DNA reads as TGCGCCAGCAGCTTGGCGGGGGGGGGAGACACTGAAGCTTTCTTT. The gene calls are TRBV5-1 and TRBJ1-1; a weak D match, TRBD1 (5 bases). V was shortened by 0 bases and J by 3 bases, with 12 bases between the two germline ends. The CDR3 is 15 amino acids. The germline V gene has CDR1 SGHRS and CDR2 YFSETQ.